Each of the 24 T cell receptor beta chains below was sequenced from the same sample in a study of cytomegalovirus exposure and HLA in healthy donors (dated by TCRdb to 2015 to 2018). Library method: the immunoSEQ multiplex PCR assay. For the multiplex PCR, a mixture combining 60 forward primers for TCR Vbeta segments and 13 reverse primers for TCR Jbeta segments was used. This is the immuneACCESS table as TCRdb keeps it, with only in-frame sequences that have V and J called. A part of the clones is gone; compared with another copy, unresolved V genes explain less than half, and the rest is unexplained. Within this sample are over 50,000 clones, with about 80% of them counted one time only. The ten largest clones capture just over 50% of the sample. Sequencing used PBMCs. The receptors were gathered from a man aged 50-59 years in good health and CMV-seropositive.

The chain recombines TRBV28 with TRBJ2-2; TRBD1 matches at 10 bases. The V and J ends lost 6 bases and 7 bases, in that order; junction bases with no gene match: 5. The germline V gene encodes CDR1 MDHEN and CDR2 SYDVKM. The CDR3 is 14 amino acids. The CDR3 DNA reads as TGTGCCAGCAGGACAGGGGGCGCTGGCGGGGAGCTGTTTTTT. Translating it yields CASRTGGAGGELFF.

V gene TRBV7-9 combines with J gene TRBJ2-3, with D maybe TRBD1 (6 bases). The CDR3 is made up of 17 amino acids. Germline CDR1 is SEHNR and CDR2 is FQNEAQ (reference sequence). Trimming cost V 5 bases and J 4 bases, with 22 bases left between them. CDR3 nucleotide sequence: TGTGCCAGCAGCCCCCGAGGGCCACAGGGCTTCGCAGATACGCAGTATTTT. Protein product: CASSPRGPQGFADTQYF.

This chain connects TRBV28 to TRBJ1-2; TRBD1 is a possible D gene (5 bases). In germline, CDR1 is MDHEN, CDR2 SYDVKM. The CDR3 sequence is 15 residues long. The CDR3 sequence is CVPPDSGLASYGYTF. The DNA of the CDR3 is TGTGTCCCCCCCGACAGTGGGCTGGCCTCCTATGGCTACACCTTC.

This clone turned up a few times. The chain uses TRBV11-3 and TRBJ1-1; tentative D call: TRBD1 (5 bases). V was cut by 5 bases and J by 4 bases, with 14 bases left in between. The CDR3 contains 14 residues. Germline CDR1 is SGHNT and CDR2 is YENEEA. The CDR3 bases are TGTGCCAGCAGCATCATCTCTAGGGGCACTGAAGCTTTCTTT. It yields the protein CASSIISRGTEAFF.

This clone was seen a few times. CDR3 sequence: CASSEELDNEQFF. CDR3 DNA sequence: TGTGCCAGCAGTGAAGAACTCGACAATGAGCAGTTCTTC. This chain joins TRBV2 and TRBJ2-1; D not certain. CDR3 length equals 13 residues. V was shortened by 1 base and J by 5 bases, with 6 bases between the two germline ends. Looked up from germline, CDR1 is SNHLY and CDR2 is FYNNEI.

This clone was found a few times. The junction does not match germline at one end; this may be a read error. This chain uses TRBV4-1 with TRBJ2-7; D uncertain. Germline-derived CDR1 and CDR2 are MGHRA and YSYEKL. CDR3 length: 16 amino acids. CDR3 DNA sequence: TGCGCCAGCAGCCAAGACGCAGCACAAGGCTACTACGCGCAGTACTTC. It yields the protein CASSQDAAQGYYAQYF.

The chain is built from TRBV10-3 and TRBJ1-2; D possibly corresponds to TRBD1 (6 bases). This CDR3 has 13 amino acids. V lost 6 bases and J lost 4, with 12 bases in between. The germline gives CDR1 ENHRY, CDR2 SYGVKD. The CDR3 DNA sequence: TGTGCCATCAGGGAGGGGGGGGCCTATGGCTACACCTTC. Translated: CAIREGGAYGYTF.

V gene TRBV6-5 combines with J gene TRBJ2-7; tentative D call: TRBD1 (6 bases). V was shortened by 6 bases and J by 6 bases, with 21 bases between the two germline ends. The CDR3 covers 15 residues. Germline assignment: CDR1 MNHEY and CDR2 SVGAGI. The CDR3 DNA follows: TGTGCCAGCAGGCCTTGGGTCGACAGGAACCTCGAGCAGTACTTC. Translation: CASRPWVDRNLEQYF.

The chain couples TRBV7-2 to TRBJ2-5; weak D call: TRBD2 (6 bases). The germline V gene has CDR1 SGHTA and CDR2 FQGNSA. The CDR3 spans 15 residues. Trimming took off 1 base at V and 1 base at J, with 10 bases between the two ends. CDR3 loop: CASSLGGEFQETQYF. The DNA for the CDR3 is TGTGCCAGCAGCTTAGGGGGGGAGTTCCAAGAGACCCAGTACTTC.

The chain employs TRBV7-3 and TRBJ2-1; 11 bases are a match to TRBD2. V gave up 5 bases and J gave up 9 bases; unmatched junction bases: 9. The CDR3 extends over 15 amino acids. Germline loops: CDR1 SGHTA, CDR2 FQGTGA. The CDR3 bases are TGTGCCAGCAGCGATCAACTAGCGGGAGTCCCTGAGCAGTTCTTC. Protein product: CASSDQLAGVPEQFF.

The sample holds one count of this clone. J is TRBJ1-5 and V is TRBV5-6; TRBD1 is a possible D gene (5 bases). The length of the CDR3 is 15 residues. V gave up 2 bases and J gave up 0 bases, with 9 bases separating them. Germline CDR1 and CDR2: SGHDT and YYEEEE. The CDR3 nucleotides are TGTGCCAGCAGCTTCATGACAGATAGCAATCAGCCCCAGCATTTT. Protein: CASSFMTDSNQPQHF.

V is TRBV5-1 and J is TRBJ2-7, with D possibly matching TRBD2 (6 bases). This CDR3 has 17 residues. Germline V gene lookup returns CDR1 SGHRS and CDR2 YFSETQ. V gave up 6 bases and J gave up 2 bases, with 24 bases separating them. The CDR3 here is CASTPVDGAGPAYEQYF. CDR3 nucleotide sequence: TGCGCCAGCACCCCGGTAGACGGGGCGGGACCGGCCTACGAGCAGTACTTC.

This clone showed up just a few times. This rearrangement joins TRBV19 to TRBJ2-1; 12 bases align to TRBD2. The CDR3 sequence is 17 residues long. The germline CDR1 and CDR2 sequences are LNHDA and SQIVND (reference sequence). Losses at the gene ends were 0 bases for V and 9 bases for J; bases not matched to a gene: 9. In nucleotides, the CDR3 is TGTGCCAGTAGTATAGAGCTAGCGGGAGGGCCGTCGGGTGAGCAGTTCTTC. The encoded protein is CASSIELAGGPSGEQFF.

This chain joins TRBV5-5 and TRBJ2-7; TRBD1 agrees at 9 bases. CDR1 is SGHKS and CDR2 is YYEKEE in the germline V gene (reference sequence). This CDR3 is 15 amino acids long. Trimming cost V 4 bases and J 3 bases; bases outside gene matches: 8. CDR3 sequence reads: CASSPDRGNIYEQYF. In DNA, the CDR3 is TGTGCCAGCAGCCCGGACAGGGGAAATATCTACGAGCAGTACTTC.

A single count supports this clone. The CDR3 reads CASRDRTSGIDEQYF. The DNA for the CDR3 is TGTGCCAGCAGGGACCGGACTAGCGGGATCGACGAGCAGTACTTC. The chain combines TRBV6-5 with TRBJ2-7, with 12 bases aligning to TRBD2. From germline, CDR1 is MNHEY and CDR2 SVGAGI. This CDR3 comprises 15 residues. Losses at the gene ends were 6 bases for V and 5 bases for J; bases not matched to a gene: 8.

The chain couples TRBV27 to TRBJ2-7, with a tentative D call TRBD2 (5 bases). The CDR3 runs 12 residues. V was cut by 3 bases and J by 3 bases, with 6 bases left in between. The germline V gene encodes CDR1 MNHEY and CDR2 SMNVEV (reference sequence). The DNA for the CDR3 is TGTGCCAGCAGTTTTGAGGGCTACGAGCAGTACTTC. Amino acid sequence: CASSFEGYEQYF.

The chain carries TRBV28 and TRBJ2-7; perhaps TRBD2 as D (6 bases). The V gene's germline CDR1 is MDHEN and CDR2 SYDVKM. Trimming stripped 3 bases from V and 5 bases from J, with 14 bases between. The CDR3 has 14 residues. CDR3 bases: TGTGCCAGCAGTTTTCTGGAGGGGACGAACGAGCAGTACTTC. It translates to CASSFLEGTNEQYF. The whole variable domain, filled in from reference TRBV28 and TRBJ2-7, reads DVKVTQSSRYLVKRTGEKVFLECVQDMDHENMFWYRQDPGLGLRLIYFSYDVKMKEKGDIPEGYSVSREKKERFSLILESASTNQTSMYLCASSFLEGTNEQYFGPGTRLTVT.

As DNA, the CDR3 is TGTGCCAGCTCAAAGGGGCCCTATGGCTACACCTTC. This gives the protein CASSKGPYGYTF. The chain uses TRBV18 and TRBJ1-2; weak D call: TRBD1 (5 bases). Germline V gives CDR1 KGHSH, CDR2 LQKENI. The V end lost 5 bases, the J end lost 4 bases, and 8 bases lay between the germline ends. The CDR3 consists of 12 residues.

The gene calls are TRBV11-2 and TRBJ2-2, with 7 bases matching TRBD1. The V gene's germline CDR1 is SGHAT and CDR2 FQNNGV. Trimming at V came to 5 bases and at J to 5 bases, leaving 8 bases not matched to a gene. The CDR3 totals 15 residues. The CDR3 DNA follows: TGTGCCAGCAGCGTCGAAGGGACAGAAACCGGGGAGCTGTTTTTT. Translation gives CASSVEGTETGELFF.

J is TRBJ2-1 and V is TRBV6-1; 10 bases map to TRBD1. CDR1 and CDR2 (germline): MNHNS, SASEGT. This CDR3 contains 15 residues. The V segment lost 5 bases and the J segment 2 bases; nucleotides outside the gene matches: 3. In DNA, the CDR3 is TGTGCCAGCAGTTCGACAGGGGGCGCCTACAATGAGCAGTTCTTC. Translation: CASSSTGGAYNEQFF.

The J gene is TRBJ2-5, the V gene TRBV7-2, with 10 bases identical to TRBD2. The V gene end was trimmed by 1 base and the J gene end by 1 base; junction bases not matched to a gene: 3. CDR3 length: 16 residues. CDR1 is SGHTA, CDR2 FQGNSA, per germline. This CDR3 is CASSLVLAGSQETQYF. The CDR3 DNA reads TGTGCCAGCAGCTTAGTACTAGCGGGATCCCAAGAGACCCAGTACTTC.

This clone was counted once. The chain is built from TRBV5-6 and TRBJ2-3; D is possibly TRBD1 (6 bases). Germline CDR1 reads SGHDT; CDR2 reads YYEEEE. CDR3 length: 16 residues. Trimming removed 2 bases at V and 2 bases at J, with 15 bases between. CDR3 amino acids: CASSLFQTGHTDTQYF. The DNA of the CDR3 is TGTGCCAGCAGCTTATTTCAGACAGGTCACACAGATACGCAGTATTTT.

In DNA form, the CDR3 reads TGTGCCAGCAGCTTTACACAGCGAGGGTTCACTGAAGCTTTCTTT. Protein product: CASSFTQRGFTEAFF. The chain carries TRBV7-9 and TRBJ1-1; D ambiguous. The ends were cut back, 3 bases at V and 4 bases at J, with 15 bases in the middle. This CDR3 comprises 15 residues. Germline V gene data show CDR1 as SEHNR and CDR2 as FQNEAQ (reference sequence).

CDR3 sequence reads: CASGTIDRSYNEQFF. DNA for the CDR3: TGTGCCAGCGGAACTATCGACAGGTCCTACAATGAGCAGTTCTTC. The chain recombines TRBV6-1 with TRBJ2-1, with D possibly being TRBD1 (6 bases). V shed 8 bases and J shed 1 base, with 15 bases lying between them. The CDR3 extends over 15 amino acids. Germline CDR1 and CDR2: MNHNS and SASEGT.